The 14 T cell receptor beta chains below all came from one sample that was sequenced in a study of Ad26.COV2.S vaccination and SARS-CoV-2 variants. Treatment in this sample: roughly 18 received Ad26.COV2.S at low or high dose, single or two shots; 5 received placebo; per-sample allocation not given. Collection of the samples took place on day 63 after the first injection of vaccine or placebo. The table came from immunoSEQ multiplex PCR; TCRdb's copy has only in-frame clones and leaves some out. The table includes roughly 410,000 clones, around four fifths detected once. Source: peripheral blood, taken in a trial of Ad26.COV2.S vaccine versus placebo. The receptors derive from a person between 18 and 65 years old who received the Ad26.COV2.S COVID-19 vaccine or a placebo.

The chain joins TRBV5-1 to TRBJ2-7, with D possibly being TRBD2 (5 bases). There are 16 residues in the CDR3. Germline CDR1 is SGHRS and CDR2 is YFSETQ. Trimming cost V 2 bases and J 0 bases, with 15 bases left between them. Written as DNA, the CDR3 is TGCGCCAGCAGCTTTGGAGGACTCCTATCCTCCTACGAGCAGTACTTC. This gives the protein CASSFGGLLSSYEQYF.

The DNA for the CDR3 is TGTGCCACGAACGGAGTGAGCTCCTACAATGAGCAGTTCTTC. Translating gives CATNGVSSYNEQFF. The chain employs TRBV7-2 and TRBJ2-1; D is unresolved. The CDR3 is 14 amino acids. Trimming took 10 bases from V and 0 from J, leaving 13 bases between them. The germline CDR1 and CDR2 sequences are SGHTA and FQGNSA.

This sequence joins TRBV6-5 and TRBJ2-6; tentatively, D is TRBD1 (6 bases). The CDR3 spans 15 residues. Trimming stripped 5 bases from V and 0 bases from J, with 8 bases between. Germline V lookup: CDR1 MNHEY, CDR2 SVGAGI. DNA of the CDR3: TGTGCCAGCAGTCGACAGGTCTCTGGGGCCAACGTCCTGACTTTC. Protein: CASSRQVSGANVLTF.

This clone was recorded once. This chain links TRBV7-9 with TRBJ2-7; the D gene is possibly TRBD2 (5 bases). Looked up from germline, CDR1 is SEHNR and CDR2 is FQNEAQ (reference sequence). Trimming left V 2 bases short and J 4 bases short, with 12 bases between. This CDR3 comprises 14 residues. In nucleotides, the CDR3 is TGTGCCAGCAGCTTAACGGGAACAAGGTACGAGCAGTACTTC. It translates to CASSLTGTRYEQYF.

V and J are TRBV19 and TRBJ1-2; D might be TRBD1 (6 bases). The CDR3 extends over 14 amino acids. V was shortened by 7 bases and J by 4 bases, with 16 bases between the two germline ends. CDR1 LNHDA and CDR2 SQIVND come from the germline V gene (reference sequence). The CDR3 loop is CASTGRGPRYGYTF. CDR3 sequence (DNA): TGTGCCAGTACTGGGCGGGGGCCTCGCTATGGCTACACCTTC. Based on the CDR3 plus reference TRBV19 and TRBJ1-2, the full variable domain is DGGITQSPKYLFRKEGQNVTLSCEQNLNHDAMYWYRQDPGQGLRLIYYSQIVNDFQKGDIAEGYSVSREKKESFPLTVTSAQKNPTAFYLCASTGRGPRYGYTFGSGTRLTVV.

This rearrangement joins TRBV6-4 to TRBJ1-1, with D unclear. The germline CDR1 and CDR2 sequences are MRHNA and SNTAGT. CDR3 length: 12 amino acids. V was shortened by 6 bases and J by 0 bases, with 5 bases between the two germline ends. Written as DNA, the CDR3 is TGTGCCAGCAGGGGAATGAACACTGAAGCTTTCTTT. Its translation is CASRGMNTEAFF.

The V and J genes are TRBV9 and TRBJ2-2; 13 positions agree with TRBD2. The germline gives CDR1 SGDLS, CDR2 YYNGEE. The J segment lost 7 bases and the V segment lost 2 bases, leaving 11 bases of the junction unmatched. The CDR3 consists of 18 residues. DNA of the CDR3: TGTGCCAGCAGCGTCCGGGGGAGGGGACTAGCGGGAATCGGGGAGCTGTTTTTT. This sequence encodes CASSVRGRGLAGIGELFF.

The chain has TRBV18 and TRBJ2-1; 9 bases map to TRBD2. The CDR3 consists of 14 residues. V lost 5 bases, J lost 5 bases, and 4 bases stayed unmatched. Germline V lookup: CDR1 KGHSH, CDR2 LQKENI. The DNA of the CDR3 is TGTGCCAGCTCAGCGGGGGGGCCGGACAATGAGCAGTTCTTC. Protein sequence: CASSAGGPDNEQFF. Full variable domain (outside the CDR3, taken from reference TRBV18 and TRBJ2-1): NAGVMQNPRHLVRRRGQEARLRCSPMKGHSHVYWYRQLPEEGLKFMVYLQKENIIDESGMPKERFSAEFPKEGPSILRIQQVVRGDSAAYFCASSAGGPDNEQFFGPGTRLTVL.

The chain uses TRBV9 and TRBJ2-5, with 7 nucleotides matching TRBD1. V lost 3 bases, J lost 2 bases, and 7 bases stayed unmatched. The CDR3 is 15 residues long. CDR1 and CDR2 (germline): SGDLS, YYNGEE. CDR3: CASSETQGQQETQYF. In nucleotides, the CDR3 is TGTGCCAGCAGCGAGACCCAGGGACAGCAAGAGACCCAGTACTTC.

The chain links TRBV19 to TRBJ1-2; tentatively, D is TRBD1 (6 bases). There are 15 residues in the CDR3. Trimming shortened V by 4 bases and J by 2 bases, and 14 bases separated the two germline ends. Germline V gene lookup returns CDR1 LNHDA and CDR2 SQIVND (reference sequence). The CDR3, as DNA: TGTGCCAGTAGTACGCCGACAGGTTTCAACTATGGCTACACCTTC. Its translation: CASSTPTGFNYGYTF.

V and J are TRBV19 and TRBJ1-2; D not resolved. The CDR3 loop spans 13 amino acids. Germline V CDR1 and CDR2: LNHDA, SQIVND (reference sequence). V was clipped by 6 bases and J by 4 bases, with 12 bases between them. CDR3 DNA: TGTGCCAGTAGCCCCCCCAGTCCCTATGGCTACACCTTC. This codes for CASSPPSPYGYTF. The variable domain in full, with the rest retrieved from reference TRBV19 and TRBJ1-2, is DGGITQSPKYLFRKEGQNVTLSCEQNLNHDAMYWYRQDPGQGLRLIYYSQIVNDFQKGDIAEGYSVSREKKESFPLTVTSAQKNPTAFYLCASSPPSPYGYTFGSGTRLTVV.

Here the CDR3 DNA reads TGCGCCAGCAGCCGGGGGAATGGGGCCAACGTCCTGACTTTC. Translation: CASSRGNGANVLTF. The chain couples TRBV4-3 to TRBJ2-6; the D gene could be TRBD1 or TRBD2 (5 bases each). The CDR3 is 14 amino acids. The germline gives CDR1 LGHNA, CDR2 YSLEER. Trimming pared 4 bases from V and 3 bases from J, leaving 7 bases between.

CDR3 bases: TGTGCCAGCAGCGAACCCAACCTCAGCACAGATACGCAGTATTTT. Residues: CASSEPNLSTDTQYF. The rearrangement links TRBV2 to TRBJ2-3; no clear D. The CDR3 contains 15 residues. Germline V gene sequence: CDR1 SNHLY, CDR2 FYNNEI. The V end lost 6 bases, the J end lost 0 bases, and 13 bases lay between the germline ends.

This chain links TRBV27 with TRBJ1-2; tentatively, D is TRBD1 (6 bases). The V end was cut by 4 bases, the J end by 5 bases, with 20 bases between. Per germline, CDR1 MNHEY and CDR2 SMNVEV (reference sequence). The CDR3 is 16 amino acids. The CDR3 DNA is TGTGCCAGCAGTTCCTTCGCCTACAGGGTGGGATATGGCTACACCTTC. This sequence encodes CASSSFAYRVGYGYTF.